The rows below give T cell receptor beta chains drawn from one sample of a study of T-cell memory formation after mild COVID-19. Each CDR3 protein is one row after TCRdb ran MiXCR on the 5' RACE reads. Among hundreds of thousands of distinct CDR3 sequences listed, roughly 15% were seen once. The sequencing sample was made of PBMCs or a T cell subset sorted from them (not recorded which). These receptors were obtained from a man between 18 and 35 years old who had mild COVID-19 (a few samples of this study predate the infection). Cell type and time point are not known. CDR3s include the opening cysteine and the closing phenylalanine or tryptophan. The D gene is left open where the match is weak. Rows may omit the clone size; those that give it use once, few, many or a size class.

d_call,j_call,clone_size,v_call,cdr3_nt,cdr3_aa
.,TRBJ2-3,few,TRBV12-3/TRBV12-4,TGTGCCAGCAGCCCGACCGGAGGACGGACAGATACGCAGTATTTT,CASSPTGGRTDTQYF
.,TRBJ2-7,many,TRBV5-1,TGCGCCAGCAGCTTGGCCCCCGGACAGTCCTACGAGCAGTACTTC,CASSLAPGQSYEQYF
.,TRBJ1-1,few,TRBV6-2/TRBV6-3,TGTGCCACGGGGGACGGGAACACTGAAGCTTTCTTT,CATGDGNTEAFF
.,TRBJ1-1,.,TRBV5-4,TGTGCCAGCAGACCTAAGGAGAGGGGGATGAACACTGAAGCTTTCTTT,CASRPKERGMNTEAFF
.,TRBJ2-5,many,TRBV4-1,TGCGCCAGCAGCCACCCCGGGCTTAGGGGGGGGGCGTTCCAAGAGACCCAGTACTTC,CASSHPGLRGGAFQETQYF
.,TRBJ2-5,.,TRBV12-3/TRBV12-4,TGTGCCAGCAGTTTGAGGCAGTTACAAGAGACCCAGTACTTC,CASSLRQLQETQYF
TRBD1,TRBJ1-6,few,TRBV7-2,TGTGCCAGCAGCGAGGGACAGGGGGCGAATTCACCCCTCCACTTT,CASSEGQGANSPLHF
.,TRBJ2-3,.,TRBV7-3,TGTGCCAGCAGCTTAAACCCCGGGACCGCCACAGATACGCAGTATTTT,CASSLNPGTATDTQYF
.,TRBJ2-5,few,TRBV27,TGTGCCAGCAGTTCTCGATTCGGGACCCAGTACTTC,CASSSRFGTQYF
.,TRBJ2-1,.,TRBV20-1,TGCAGTGCTATGGGGCCAGTAGATGCCTACAATGAGCAGTTCTTC,CSAMGPVDAYNEQFF
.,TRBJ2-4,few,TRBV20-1,TGCAGCGCGGGCGGCTTTCCCAAAAACATTCAGTACTTC,CSAGGFPKNIQYF
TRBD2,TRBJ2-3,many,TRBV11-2,TGTGCCAGCAGCACTGGGACTAGCGGCACAGATACGCAGTATTTT,CASSTGTSGTDTQYF
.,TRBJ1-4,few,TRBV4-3,TGCGCCAGCAGCCAAGCCGGTGTGGGGAGTAATGAAAAACTGTTTTTT,CASSQAGVGSNEKLFF